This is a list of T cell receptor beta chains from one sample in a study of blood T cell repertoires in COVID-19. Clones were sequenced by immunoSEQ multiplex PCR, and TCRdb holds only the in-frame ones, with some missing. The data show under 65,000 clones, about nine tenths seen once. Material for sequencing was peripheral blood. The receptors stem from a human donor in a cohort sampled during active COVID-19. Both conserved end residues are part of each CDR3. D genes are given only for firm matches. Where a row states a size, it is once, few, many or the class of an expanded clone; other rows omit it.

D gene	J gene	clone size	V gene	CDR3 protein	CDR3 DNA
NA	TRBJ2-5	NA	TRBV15	CATSRDRGLARETQYF	TGTGCCACCAGCAGAGATAGAGGTCTAGCTCGAGAGACCCAGTACTTC
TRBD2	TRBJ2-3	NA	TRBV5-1	CASRRTSGGPTDTQYF	TGCGCCAGCAGACGGACTAGCGGGGGACCCACAGATACGCAGTATTTT
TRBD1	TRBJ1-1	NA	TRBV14	CASSPNRGGTEAFF	TGTGCCAGCAGCCCGAACAGGGGAGGCACTGAAGCTTTCTTT
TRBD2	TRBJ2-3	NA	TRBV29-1	CSVEAGLTTDTQYF	TGCAGCGTTGAGGCGGGACTAACGACAGATACGCAGTATTTT
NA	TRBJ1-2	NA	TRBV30	CAWSVGSPNYGYTF	TGTGCCTGGAGTGTAGGGAGTCCTAACTATGGCTACACCTTC
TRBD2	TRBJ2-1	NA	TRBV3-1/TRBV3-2	CASSHIIAGGNYNEQFF	TGTGCCAGCAGCCACATCATAGCGGGGGGGAACTACAATGAGCAGTTCTTC
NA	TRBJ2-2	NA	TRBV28	CASSLGPSNTGELFF	TGTGCCAGCAGTTTAGGGCCATCGAACACCGGGGAGCTGTTTTTT
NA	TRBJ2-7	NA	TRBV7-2	CASSKPGAYEQYF	TGTGCCAGCAGCAAGCCGGGAGCCTACGAGCAGTACTTC
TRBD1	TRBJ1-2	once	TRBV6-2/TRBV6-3	CASSKGQLYGYTF	TGTGCCAGCAGCAAGGGACAGCTCTATGGCTACACCTTC
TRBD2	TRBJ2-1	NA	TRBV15	CATSRDFTSGTSYNEQFF	TGTGCCACCAGCAGAGATTTCACTAGCGGGACATCTTACAATGAGCAGTTCTTC
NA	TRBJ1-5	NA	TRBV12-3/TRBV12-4	CASSFASQPQHF	TGTGCCAGCAGTTTTGCCAGTCAGCCCCAGCATTTT
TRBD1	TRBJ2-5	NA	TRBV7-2	CASSAATGGSAQYF	TGTGCCAGCAGCGCGGCAACAGGGGGATCGGCCCAGTACTTC
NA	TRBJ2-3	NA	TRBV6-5	CASSYKGLTDTQYF	TGTGCCAGCAGTTATAAGGGGCTTACAGATACGCAGTATTTT
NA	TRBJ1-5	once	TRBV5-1	CASSYGGGSQPQHF	TGCGCCAGCAGCTATGGTGGGGGGAGTCAGCCCCAGCATTTT
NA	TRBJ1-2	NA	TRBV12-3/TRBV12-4	CASSLTGPYGYTF	TGTGCCAGCAGTTTAACAGGGCCCTATGGCTACACCTTC
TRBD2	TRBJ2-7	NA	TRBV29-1	CSVVGGMGYEQYF	TGCAGCGTAGTGGGAGGGATGGGCTACGAGCAGTACTTC
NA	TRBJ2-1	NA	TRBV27	CASRNQDNEQFF	TGTGCCAGCAGAAATCAGGACAATGAGCAGTTCTTC
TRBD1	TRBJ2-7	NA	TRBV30	CAWGLDRGSEQYF	TGTGCCTGGGGCTTGGACAGGGGGAGCGAGCAGTACTTC
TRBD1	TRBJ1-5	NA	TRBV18	CASSAAGGIRNQPQHF	TGTGCCAGCTCAGCGGCAGGGGGCATTAGAAATCAGCCCCAGCATTTT
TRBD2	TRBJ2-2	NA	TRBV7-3	CASSPGLASGELFF	TGTGCCAGCAGCCCGGGACTAGCATCCGGGGAGCTGTTTTTT
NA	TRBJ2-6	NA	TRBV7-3	CASATSGANVLTF	TGTGCCAGCGCGACATCAGGGGCCAACGTCCTGACTTTC
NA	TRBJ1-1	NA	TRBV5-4	CASSLGQPVGLGAFF	TGTGCCAGCAGCTTAGGACAGCCGGTTGGTTTAGGGGCTTTCTTT
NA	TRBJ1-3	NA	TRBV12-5	CASGLGGSGNTIYF	TGTGCTAGTGGTTTGGGAGGGAGTGGAAACACCATATATTTT
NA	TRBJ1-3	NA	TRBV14	CASSQGSGRGNTIYF	TGTGCCAGCAGCCAAGGATCAGGGAGGGGAAACACCATATATTTT
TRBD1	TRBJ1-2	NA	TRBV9	CASSPSTPGQGIYGYTF	TGTGCCAGCAGCCCCAGCACACCGGGACAGGGGATCTATGGCTACACCTTC
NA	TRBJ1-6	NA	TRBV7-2	CASSVEAGNSPLHF	TGTGCCAGCAGCGTTGAGGCCGGGAATTCACCCCTCCACTTT
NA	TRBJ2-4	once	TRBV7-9	CASSVRSAKNIQYF	TGTGCCAGCAGCGTGCGGTCCGCCAAAAACATTCAGTACTTC
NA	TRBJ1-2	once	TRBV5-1	CASSVGTSNWGYTF	TGCGCCAGCAGCGTCGGGACATCGAATTGGGGCTACACCTTC
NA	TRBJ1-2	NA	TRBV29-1	CSVGAIPYGYTF	TGCAGCGTTGGAGCCATCCCCTATGGCTACACCTTC
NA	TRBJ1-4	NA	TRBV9	CASSPRGGTNEKLFF	TGTGCCAGCAGCCCCCGAGGGGGAACTAATGAAAAACTGTTTTTT
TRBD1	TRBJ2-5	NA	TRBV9	CASSAQLDRARETQYF	TGTGCCAGCAGCGCGCAGTTAGACAGGGCACGGGAGACCCAGTACTTC
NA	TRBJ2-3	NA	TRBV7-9	CASSLDRVGDTQYF	TGTGCCAGCAGCTTAGACAGGGTAGGAGATACGCAGTATTTT
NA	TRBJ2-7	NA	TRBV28	CASSLYRSPSWEQYF	TGTGCCAGCAGTTTATACAGGAGCCCCTCCTGGGAGCAGTACTTC
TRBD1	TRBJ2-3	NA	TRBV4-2	CASSQDPGQGTDTQYF	TGTGCCAGCAGCCAAGACCCGGGACAGGGAACAGATACGCAGTATTTT
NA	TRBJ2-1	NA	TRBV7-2	CASSSGYNEQFF	TGTGCCAGCAGCTCGGGTTACAATGAGCAGTTCTTC
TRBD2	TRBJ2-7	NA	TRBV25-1	CASSGSPGRGIYEQYF	TGTGCCAGCAGTGGATCCCCGGGGCGGGGGATCTACGAGCAGTACTTC
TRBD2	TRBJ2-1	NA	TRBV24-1	CATSATSGREAYNEQFF	TGTGCCACCAGTGCGACTAGCGGGAGGGAGGCCTACAATGAGCAGTTCTTC
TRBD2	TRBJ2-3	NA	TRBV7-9	CASSLLPVREGPDTQYF	TGTGCCAGCAGCTTACTTCCCGTCAGGGAGGGTCCAGATACGCAGTATTTT
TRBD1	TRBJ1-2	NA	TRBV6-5	CASSYDRDLRGYTF	TGTGCCAGCAGTTACGACAGGGACCTTAGGGGCTACACCTTC
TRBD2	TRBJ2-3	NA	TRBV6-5	CASSRGRATDTQYF	TGTGCCAGCAGTCGGGGGAGGGCCACAGATACGCAGTATTTT
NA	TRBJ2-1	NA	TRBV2	CASGRTPIRSYNEQFF	TGTGCCAGCGGGCGAACTCCCATTCGCTCCTACAATGAGCAGTTCTTC
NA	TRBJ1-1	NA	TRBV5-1	CASSLMGANTEAFF	TGCGCCAGCAGCTTGATGGGGGCTAACACTGAAGCTTTCTTT
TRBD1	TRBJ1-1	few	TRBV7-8	CASSSAGGTEAFF	TGTGCCAGCAGCTCGGCAGGGGGCACTGAAGCTTTCTTT
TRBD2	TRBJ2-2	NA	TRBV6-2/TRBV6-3	CASSSRLARELFF	TGTGCCAGCAGTTCAAGACTAGCGCGGGAGCTGTTTTTT
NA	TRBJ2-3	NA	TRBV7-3	CASSLGSLGTDTQYF	TGTGCCAGCAGCTTAGGGTCCCTAGGCACAGATACGCAGTATTTT
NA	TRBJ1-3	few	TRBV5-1	CASSAAASGNTIYF	TGCGCCAGTTCCGCGGCAGCCTCTGGAAACACCATATATTTT
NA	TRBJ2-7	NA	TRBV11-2	CASSLDPILYEQYF	TGTGCCAGCAGCTTAGATCCGATACTCTACGAGCAGTACTTC
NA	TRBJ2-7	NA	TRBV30	CAWIPSRAPYEQYF	TGTGCCTGGATTCCCTCCAGGGCCCCCTACGAGCAGTACTTC
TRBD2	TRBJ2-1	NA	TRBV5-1	CASSSLAGAGEQFF	TGCGCCAGCAGCTCCTTAGCGGGAGCGGGTGAGCAGTTCTTC
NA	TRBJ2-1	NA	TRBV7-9	CASSFRSAGIYYEQFF	TGTGCCAGCAGCTTTAGATCGGCAGGGATTTACTATGAGCAGTTCTTC
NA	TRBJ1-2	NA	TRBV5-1	CASSEGSPNYGYTF	TGCGCCAGCAGCGAGGGCAGCCCGAACTATGGCTACACCTTC